The 21 T cell receptor beta chains presented below share a single source sample, sequenced in a study of cytomegalovirus exposure and HLA in healthy donors. Sequencing was performed with immunoSEQ multiplex PCR; in TCRdb, only in-frame clones are kept and a portion is missing. The sample consists of around 300,000 clones, around 87% of them appearing once. The specimen was PBMCs. The receptors shown here come from a woman between 18 and 29 years old in good health and CMV-seronegative.

The table lists this clone with many counts. The chain recombines TRBV19 with TRBJ2-2; D remains ambiguous. V was trimmed by 3 bases and J by 3 bases, leaving 5 bases between them. The CDR3 consists of 13 residues. CDR1 LNHDA and CDR2 SQIVND come from the germline V gene (reference sequence). The CDR3 spells CASSISDTGELFF. In DNA form, the CDR3 reads TGTGCCAGTAGTATTTCTGACACCGGGGAGCTGTTTTTT.

This chain links TRBV7-2 with TRBJ1-3; D unresolved. Germline V gives CDR1 SGHTA, CDR2 FQGNSA. The length of the CDR3 is 16 residues. V was shortened by 0 bases and J by 0 bases, with 9 bases between the two germline ends. CDR3 coding DNA: TGTGCCAGCAGCTTAGCACTCGCGAGCTCTGGAAACACCATATATTTT. Translating it yields CASSLALASSGNTIYF.

The V and J genes are TRBV5-6 and TRBJ2-1; D unclear. CDR3 length: 13 residues. Germline-derived CDR1 and CDR2 are SGHDT and YYEEEE. V lost 4 bases, J lost 4 bases, and 9 bases lay in between. Written as DNA, the CDR3 is TGTGCCAGCAGCGCACGGTCGTACAATGAGCAGTTCTTC. It yields the protein CASSARSYNEQFF.

The chain carries TRBV29-1 and TRBJ2-1; TRBD2 is a possible D gene (6 bases). The CDR3 extends over 13 amino acids. Trimming left V 7 bases short and J 9 bases short, with 19 bases between. The germline V gene encodes CDR1 SQVTM and CDR2 ANQGSEA. CDR3 sequence reads: CSARDWGIFEQFF. The CDR3 nucleotides are TGCAGCGCACGGGACTGGGGGATTTTTGAGCAGTTCTTC.

This clone appeared a few times. The V and J genes are TRBV6-1 and TRBJ1-4; 7 bases are shared with TRBD1. This CDR3 is built from 16 residues. V lost 1 base to trimming and J lost 7 bases; unmatched junction nucleotides: 9. The germline CDR1 and CDR2 sequences are MNHNS and SASEGT. The CDR3 loop is CASSEEVGRGSEKLFF. The CDR3 nucleotides read TGTGCCAGCAGTGAAGAGGTCGGCAGGGGGAGTGAAAAACTGTTTTTT.

This clone was seen a few times. This CDR3 is also generated by other DNA sequences in the sample. This chain links TRBV28 with TRBJ2-2, with 9 positions matching TRBD1. The germline V gene has CDR1 MDHEN and CDR2 SYDVKM. The CDR3 loop spans 14 amino acids. The V and J ends lost 6 bases and 5 bases, in that order; junction bases with no gene match: 4. The CDR3 here is CASSPGQGTGELFF. CDR3 in DNA: TGTGCCAGCAGCCCGGGACAGGGTACCGGGGAGCTGTTTTTT.

This chain joins TRBV10-3 and TRBJ1-5; no clear D gene. Trimming cost V 2 bases and J 6 bases, with 5 bases left between them. The CDR3 totals 12 residues. Germline CDR1 is ENHRY and CDR2 is SYGVKD. CDR3 protein: CAISEELQPQHF. The CDR3 nucleotides read TGTGCCATCAGTGAGGAGCTTCAGCCCCAGCATTTT.

This clone came up once. V and J are TRBV28 and TRBJ1-2, with 10 bases aligning to TRBD1. The V gene end was trimmed by 3 bases and the J gene end by 4 bases; junction bases not matched to a gene: 17. This CDR3 is built from 19 residues. Germline assignment: CDR1 MDHEN and CDR2 SYDVKM. This CDR3 is CASSFPPPGQGKTSYGYTF. The DNA of the CDR3 is TGTGCCAGCAGTTTCCCACCTCCGGGACAGGGGAAAACTAGCTATGGCTACACCTTC.

This chain links TRBV6-5 with TRBJ2-5, with D perhaps TRBD2 (5 bases). This CDR3 contains 13 residues. V was pared by 4 bases and J by 5 bases, with 11 bases between. Germline V gene sequence: CDR1 MNHEY, CDR2 SVGAGI. The CDR3 DNA is TGTGCCAGCAGTTCCCATAGCGCGGAGACCCAGTACTTC. Translation: CASSSHSAETQYF.

The table lists this clone with a few counts. The gene calls are TRBV7-8 and TRBJ1-5; the match to TRBD1 covers 7 bases. V trimming: 5 bases; J trimming: 0 bases; junction bases outside the gene matches: 4. Germline values: CDR1 SGHVS, CDR2 FQNEAQ. There are 15 residues in the CDR3. CDR3 region: CASSPDRASNQPQHF. Here the CDR3 DNA reads TGTGCCAGCAGCCCCGACAGGGCTAGCAATCAGCCCCAGCATTTT.

The chain recombines TRBV7-6 with TRBJ1-5; TRBD1 aligns across 7 bases. Germline-derived CDR1 and CDR2 are SGHVS and FNYEAQ. This CDR3 spans 13 amino acids. With V trimmed by 4 bases and J by 6 bases, 3 bases remained unmatched. CDR3: CASSYRQGQPQHF. CDR3 coding DNA: TGTGCCAGCAGCTATAGACAGGGTCAGCCCCAGCATTTT. Drawing the rest from reference TRBV7-6 and TRBJ1-5, the complete variable domain is GAGVSQSPRYKVTKRGQDVALRCDPISGHVSLYWYRQALGQGPEFLTYFNYEAQQDKSGLPNDRFSAERPEGSISTLTIQRTEQRDSAMYRCASSYRQGQPQHFGDGTRLSIL.

This chain uses TRBV28 with TRBJ2-3; 12 bases agree with TRBD2. This CDR3 comprises 16 residues. Germline V gene data show CDR1 as MDHEN and CDR2 as SYDVKM. With 7 bases clipped from V and 5 bases from J, the junction kept 10 bases outside the gene matches. The DNA of the CDR3 is TGTGCCAGCAAACCCGGGACTAGCGGGTGGATAGATACGCAGTATTTT. This sequence encodes CASKPGTSGWIDTQYF.

The chain is built from TRBV6-4 and TRBJ2-5; 8 nucleotides match TRBD1. The V and J ends lost 7 bases and 1 base, in that order; junction bases with no gene match: 5. The CDR3 consists of 14 residues. Germline CDR1 is MRHNA and CDR2 is SNTAGT. The CDR3 loop is CASKGQETQETQYF. The CDR3 DNA follows: TGTGCCAGCAAGGGACAGGAAACCCAAGAGACCCAGTACTTC.

The chain joins TRBV10-1 to TRBJ1-1; 10 bases align to TRBD1. V dropped 6 bases and J dropped 9; count of bases not matched to a gene: 7. This CDR3 has 13 amino acids. The germline gives CDR1 WNHNN, CDR2 SYGVQD (reference sequence). The CDR3 reads CASRGQGERKAFF. CDR3 nucleotide sequence: TGCGCCAGCAGAGGACAGGGGGAAAGAAAAGCTTTCTTT.

The V and J genes are TRBV21-1 and TRBJ1-5; TRBD1, the D gene given by the table, was not confirmed from the DNA. TRBV21-1 is reported as a pseudogene. The CDR3 totals 15 residues. The CDR3 reads CASSSITQGRQPQHF. For the CDR3, the DNA is TGTGCCAGCAGTTCTATAACACAGGGACGTCAGCCCCAGCATTTT.

The rearrangement uses TRBV27 and TRBJ2-7; weak D call: TRBD1 (6 bases). Trimming left V 8 bases short and J 1 base short, with 9 bases between. This CDR3 is built from 12 residues. Germline V gene lookup returns CDR1 MNHEY and CDR2 SMNVEV (reference sequence). CDR3 loop: CASQGQSYEQYF. In DNA, the CDR3 is TGTGCCAGCCAAGGACAGTCCTACGAGCAGTACTTC.

Only one count was recorded for this clone. The genes are TRBV25-1 and TRBJ2-3; 9 bases are a match to TRBD2. The trim removed 1 base at V and 2 bases at J, leaving 4 bases unmatched. The CDR3 runs 16 residues. Germline V gene lookup returns CDR1 MGHDK and CDR2 SYGVNS. CDR3 region: CASSESLAGNTDTQYF. In nucleotides, the CDR3 is TGTGCCAGCAGTGAATCGCTAGCGGGAAACACAGATACGCAGTATTTT.

This clone has just a few counts. The J gene is TRBJ1-2, the V gene TRBV25-1; the D gene is possibly TRBD1 (6 bases). The CDR3 loop spans 14 amino acids. Trimming shortened V by 8 bases and J by 6 bases, and 19 bases separated the two germline ends. Germline V CDR1 and CDR2: MGHDK, SYGVNS. The CDR3, as DNA: TGTGCCAGCGCTCCACCCTGGACAGACGATGGCTACACCTTC. Translating it yields CASAPPWTDDGYTF.

The chain is built from TRBV28 and TRBJ2-3, with D unclear. CDR3 length: 13 amino acids. Trimming took off 7 bases at V and 5 bases at J, with 13 bases between the two ends. Per the germline V gene, CDR1 is MDHEN and CDR2 is SYDVKM. The CDR3 is CASTLIPGDTQYF. In DNA, the CDR3 is TGTGCCAGCACCCTCATACCGGGAGATACGCAGTATTTT.

The J gene is TRBJ2-3, the V gene TRBV25-1, with TRBD1 as a possible D gene (6 bases). The V gene lost 4 bases and the J gene lost 2 bases, with 10 bases spanning the gap. From germline, CDR1 is MGHDK and CDR2 SYGVNS. The CDR3 consists of 14 residues. This CDR3 reads CASSVGDNTDTQYF. CDR3 DNA sequence: TGTGCCAGCAGTGTGGGGGACAACACAGATACGCAGTATTTT.

The chain uses TRBV28 and TRBJ2-3, with D tentatively TRBD2 (6 bases). The CDR3 is 13 residues long. The V and J ends lost 10 bases and 6 bases respectively, with 17 bases between them. CDR1 and CDR2 (germline): MDHEN, SYDVKM. CDR3 residues: CATSTRSPDTQYF. CDR3 DNA sequence: TGTGCCACCTCGACTAGGTCACCCGATACGCAGTATTTT. The whole variable domain, filled in from reference TRBV28 and TRBJ2-3, reads DVKVTQSSRYLVKRTGEKVFLECVQDMDHENMFWYRQDPGLGLRLIYFSYDVKMKEKGDIPEGYSVSREKKERFSLILESASTNQTSMYLCATSTRSPDTQYFGPGTRLTVL.